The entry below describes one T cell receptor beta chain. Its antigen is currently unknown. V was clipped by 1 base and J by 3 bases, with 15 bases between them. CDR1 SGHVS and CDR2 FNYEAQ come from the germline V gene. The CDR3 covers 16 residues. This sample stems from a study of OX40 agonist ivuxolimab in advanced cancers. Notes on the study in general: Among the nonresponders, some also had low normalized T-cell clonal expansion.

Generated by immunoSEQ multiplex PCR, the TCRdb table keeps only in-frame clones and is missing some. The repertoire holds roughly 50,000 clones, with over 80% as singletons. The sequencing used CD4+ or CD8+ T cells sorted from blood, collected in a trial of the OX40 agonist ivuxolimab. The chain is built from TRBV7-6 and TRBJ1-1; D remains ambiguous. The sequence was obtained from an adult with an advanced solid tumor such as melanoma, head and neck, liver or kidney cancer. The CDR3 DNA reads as TGTGCCAGCAGCTTAGTACCCGCCACGGGCGACACTGAAGCTTTCTTT. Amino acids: CASSLVPATGDTEAFF. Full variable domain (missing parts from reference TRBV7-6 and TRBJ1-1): GAGVSQSPRYKVTKRGQDVALRCDPISGHVSLYWYRQALGQGPEFLTYFNYEAQQDKSGLPNDRFSAERPEGSISTLTIQRTEQRDSAMYRCASSLVPATGDTEAFFGQGTRLTVV.